This TCR beta chain was identified during a study of T cells expressing NK-cell markers. From the 5' RACE reads, TCRdb lists one entry per CDR3 protein and no DNA. The sample totals about 460,000 distinct CDR3 sequences. As to this clonotype: Antigen specificity is unknown.

The germline gives CDR1 DFQATT, CDR2 SNEGSKA (reference sequence). The CDR3 is 18 residues long. Study-level results: In several donors, dominant clonotypes made up about 25-60.1% of CD3+CD56-NKG2C+ cells. More than 5 donors carried dominant NKG2C+ clonotypes that made up about 1.0-7.0% of their CD8+ T cells.

The chain carries TRBV20-1 and TRBJ2-4; TCRdb designates TRBD2, a call that cannot be tested without DNA. The sequence was collected from a woman aged 50 to 65 in good health. The sample was blood T cells: a sorted CD56 or NKG2C T cell subset, CD4+ or CD8+ T cells, or bulk PBMC T cells (not recorded which). The CDR3 loop reads CSARRGLAGDRSKNIQYF.